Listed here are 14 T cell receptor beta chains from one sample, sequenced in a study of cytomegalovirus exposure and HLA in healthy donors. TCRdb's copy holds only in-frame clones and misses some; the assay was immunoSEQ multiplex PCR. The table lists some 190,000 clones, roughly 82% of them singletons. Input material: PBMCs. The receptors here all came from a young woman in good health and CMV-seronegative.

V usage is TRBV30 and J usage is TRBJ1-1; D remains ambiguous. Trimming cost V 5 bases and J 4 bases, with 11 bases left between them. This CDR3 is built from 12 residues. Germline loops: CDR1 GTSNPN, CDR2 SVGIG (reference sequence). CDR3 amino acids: CAWPGLGTEAFF. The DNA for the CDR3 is TGTGCCTGGCCGGGGTTGGGCACTGAAGCTTTCTTT.

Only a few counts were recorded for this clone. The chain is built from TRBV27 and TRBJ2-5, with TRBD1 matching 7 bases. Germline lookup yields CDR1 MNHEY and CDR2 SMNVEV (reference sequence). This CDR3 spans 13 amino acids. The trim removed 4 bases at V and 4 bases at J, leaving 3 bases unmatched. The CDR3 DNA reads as TGTGCCAGCAGTTCCCGACAGGGAGAGACCCAGTACTTC. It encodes CASSSRQGETQYF.

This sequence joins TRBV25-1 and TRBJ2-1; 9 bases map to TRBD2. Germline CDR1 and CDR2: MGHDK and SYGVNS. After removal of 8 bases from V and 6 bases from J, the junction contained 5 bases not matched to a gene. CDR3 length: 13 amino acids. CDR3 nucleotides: TGTGCCAGCCATAGCGGGAGTCGCAATGAGCAGTTCTTC. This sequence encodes CASHSGSRNEQFF.

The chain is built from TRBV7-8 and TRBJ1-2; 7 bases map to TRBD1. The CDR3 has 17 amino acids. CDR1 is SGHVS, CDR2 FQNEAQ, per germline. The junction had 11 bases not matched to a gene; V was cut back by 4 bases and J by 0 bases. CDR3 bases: TGTGCCAGCAGCTCGAACGACAGGGTTCCTTCTAACTATGGCTACACCTTC. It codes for CASSSNDRVPSNYGYTF. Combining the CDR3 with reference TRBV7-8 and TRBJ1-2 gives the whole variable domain GAGVSQSPRYKVAKRGQDVALRCDPISGHVSLFWYQQALGQGPEFLTYFQNEAQLDKSGLPSDRFFAERPEGSVSTLKIQRTQQEDSAVYLCASSSNDRVPSNYGYTFGSGTRLTVV.

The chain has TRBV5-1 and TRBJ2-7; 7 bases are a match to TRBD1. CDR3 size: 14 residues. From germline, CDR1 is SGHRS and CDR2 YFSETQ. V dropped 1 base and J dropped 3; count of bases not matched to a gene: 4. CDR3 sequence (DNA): TGCGCCAGCAGCTTGCAGGGGGTGGGCTACGAGCAGTACTTC. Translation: CASSLQGVGYEQYF.

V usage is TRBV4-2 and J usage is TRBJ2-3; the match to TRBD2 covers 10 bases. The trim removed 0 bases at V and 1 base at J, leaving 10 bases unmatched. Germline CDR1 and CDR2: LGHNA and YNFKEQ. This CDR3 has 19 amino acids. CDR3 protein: CASSQDRWLAGARTDTQYF. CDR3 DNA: TGTGCCAGCAGCCAAGATCGTTGGCTAGCGGGGGCCCGCACAGATACGCAGTATTTT.

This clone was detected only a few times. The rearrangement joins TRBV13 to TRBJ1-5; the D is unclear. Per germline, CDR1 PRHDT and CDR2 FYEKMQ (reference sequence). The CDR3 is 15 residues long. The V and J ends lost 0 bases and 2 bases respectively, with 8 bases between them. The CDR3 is CASSLGLQGNQPQHF. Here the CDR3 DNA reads TGTGCCAGCAGCTTAGGCCTCCAGGGCAATCAGCCCCAGCATTTT.

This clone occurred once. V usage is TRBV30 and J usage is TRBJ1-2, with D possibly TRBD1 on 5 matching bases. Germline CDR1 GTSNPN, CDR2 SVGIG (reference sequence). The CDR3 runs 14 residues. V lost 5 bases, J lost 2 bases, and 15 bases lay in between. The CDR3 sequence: CAWSRQGANYGYTF. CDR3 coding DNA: TGTGCCTGGTCCCGACAAGGGGCAAACTATGGCTACACCTTC. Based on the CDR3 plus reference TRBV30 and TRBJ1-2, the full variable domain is SQTIHQWPATLVQPVGSPLSLECTVEGTSNPNLYWYRQAAGRGLQLLFYSVGIGQISSEVPQNLSASRPQDRQFILSSKKLLLSDSGFYLCAWSRQGANYGYTFGSGTRLTVV.

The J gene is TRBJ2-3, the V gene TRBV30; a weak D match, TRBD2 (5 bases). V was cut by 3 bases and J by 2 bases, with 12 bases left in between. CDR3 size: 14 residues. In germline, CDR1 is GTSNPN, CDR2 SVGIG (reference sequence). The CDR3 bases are TGTGCCTGGAGGGGGAGAGAGTACACAGATACGCAGTATTTT. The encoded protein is CAWRGREYTDTQYF.

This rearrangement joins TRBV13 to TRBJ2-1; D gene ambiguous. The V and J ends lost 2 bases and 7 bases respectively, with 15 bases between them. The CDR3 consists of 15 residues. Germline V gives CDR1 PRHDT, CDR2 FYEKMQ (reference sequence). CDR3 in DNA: TGTGCCAGCAGCTTATTCCAAGCTCTTTTTAATGAGCAGTTCTTC. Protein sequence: CASSLFQALFNEQFF.

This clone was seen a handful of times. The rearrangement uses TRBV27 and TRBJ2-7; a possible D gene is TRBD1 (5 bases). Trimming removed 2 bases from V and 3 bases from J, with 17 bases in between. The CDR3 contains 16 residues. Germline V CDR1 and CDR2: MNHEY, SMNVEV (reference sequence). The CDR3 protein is CASSLSRRAGFYEQYF. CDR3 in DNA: TGTGCCAGCAGTTTAAGCCGCAGGGCTGGTTTCTACGAGCAGTACTTC.

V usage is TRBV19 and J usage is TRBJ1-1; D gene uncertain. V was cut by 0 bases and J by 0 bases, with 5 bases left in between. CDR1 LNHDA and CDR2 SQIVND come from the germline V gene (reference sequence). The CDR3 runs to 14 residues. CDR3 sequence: CASSIERVNTEAFF. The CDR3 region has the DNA TGTGCCAGTAGTATAGAACGGGTGAACACTGAAGCTTTCTTT.

In DNA, the CDR3 is TGCGCCAGCCGGGAGTCTAGCGGGGGCCCCGGGGAGCTGTTTTTT. It specifies CASRESSGGPGELFF. J is TRBJ2-2 and V is TRBV5-1, with 10 bases fitting TRBD2. This CDR3 is 15 amino acids long. Germline-derived CDR1 and CDR2 are SGHRS and YFSETQ. After removal of 7 bases from V and 6 bases from J, the junction contained 9 bases not matched to a gene. The variable domain in full, with the rest retrieved from reference TRBV5-1 and TRBJ2-2, is KAGVTQTPRYLIKTRGQQVTLSCSPISGHRSVSWYQQTPGQGLQFLFEYFSETQRNKGNFPGRFSGRQFSNSRSEMNVSTLELGDSALYLCASRESSGGPGELFFGEGSRLTVL.

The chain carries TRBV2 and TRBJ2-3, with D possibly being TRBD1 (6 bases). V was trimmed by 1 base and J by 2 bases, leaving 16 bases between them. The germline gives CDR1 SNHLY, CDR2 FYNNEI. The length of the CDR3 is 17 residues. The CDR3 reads CASSEGLSWDITDTQYF. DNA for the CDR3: TGTGCCAGCAGTGAAGGTCTCAGTTGGGACATCACAGATACGCAGTATTTT.